The TCR beta chain under discussion was sequenced for a study of siplizumab effects on memory and regulatory T cells. Comments on this clone: Its target is unknown.

The study's findings and limits: Naive T cells appeared more varied than memory cells and looked like key alloresponse contributors.

The V and J ends lost 6 bases and 4 bases, in that order; junction bases with no gene match: 9. Germline V CDR1 and CDR2: GTSNPN, SVGIG (reference sequence). The CDR3 runs to 14 residues. Only in-frame clones appear in the TCRdb table, and some are missing; sequencing was by immunoSEQ multiplex PCR. The sample yields around 100,000 clones, about 93% seen once. The sequenced material came from CD4+ T cells sorted from blood. This sequence was found in a human donor in good health. The chain is built from TRBV30 and TRBJ2-5, with 9 bases identical to TRBD2. The CDR3 protein is CACRLGAGGETQYF. CDR3 sequence (DNA): TGTGCCTGTCGATTAGGAGCGGGAGGAGAGACCCAGTACTTC.